Presented here are 22 T cell receptor beta chains from one specimen sequenced in a study of molecular identifiers for immune sequencing clone quantification. TCRdb redid the calling of the PCR reads with MiXCR, one entry per CDR3 protein. Of a few hundred thousand distinct CDR3 sequences detected, roughly 24% appear once; the ten largest clones hold about 0.75%. The sequencing input was naive CD8+ T cells from blood, with Jurkat cell RNA spiked in. Subset indicated: FACS-sorted CD8+CD4-CCR7+CD45RA+ naive T cells. The receptors originated from a human donor in good health. Some libraries in this study had Jurkat cell RNA spiked in.

As to this clonotype: A read error may be the cause here, since a much bigger clone is one base away. V gene TRBV7-9 combines with J gene TRBJ2-6, with D unclear. The CDR3 consists of 16 residues. Looked up from germline, CDR1 is SEHNR and CDR2 is FQNEAQ (reference sequence). The CDR3 DNA follows: TGTACCAGCAGCCCGGCAGAAAACTCTGGGGCCAACGTCCTGACTTTC. Protein: CTSSPAENSGANVLTF.

This sequence joins TRBV27 and TRBJ1-1, with D unresolved. V was shortened by 1 base and J by 4 bases, with 10 bases between the two germline ends. CDR3 size: 14 residues. CDR1 is MNHEY and CDR2 is SMNVEV in the germline V gene (reference sequence). The CDR3 DNA is TGTGCCAGCAGTTTATTAGGGTCAGGCACTGAAGCTTTCTTT. Its protein product is CASSLLGSGTEAFF.

The count of this clonotype is one. A read error may produce the germline difference seen at one junction end. This chain joins TRBV7-9 and TRBJ1-5; D is possibly TRBD1 (6 bases). Looked up from germline, CDR1 is SEHNR and CDR2 is FQNEAQ (reference sequence). The CDR3 consists of 14 residues. DNA of the CDR3: TGTGCCAGCAGCTTAGCAGGGGGTAATCAGCCCCAGCGTTTT. This gives the protein CASSLAGGNQPQRF.

This clonotype was counted only a few times. The chain uses TRBV7-9 and TRBJ2-6; D gene unclear. The CDR3 extends over 16 amino acids. Trimming shortened V by 3 bases and J by 1 base, and 10 bases separated the two germline ends. The V gene's germline CDR1 is SEHNR and CDR2 FQNEAQ (reference sequence). The CDR3 sequence: CASSFPLGSGANVLTF. In nucleotides, the CDR3 is TGTGCCAGCAGCTTCCCCTTGGGGTCTGGGGCCAACGTCCTGACTTTC.

This clonotype was recorded a few times. V usage is TRBV4-3 and J usage is TRBJ2-2; D is perhaps TRBD1 or TRBD2 (5 bases each). V dropped 2 bases and J dropped 7 bases, with 14 bases sitting between them. This CDR3 has 15 residues. Germline CDR1 reads LGHNA; CDR2 reads YSLEER. The CDR3, as DNA: TGCGCCAGCAGCCAAAAACCCGGGACCATCGGGGAGCTGTTTTTT. Translated, it gives CASSQKPGTIGELFF.

This clonotype was counted a few times. The rearrangement joins TRBV23-1 to TRBJ2-7, with TRBD1 matching 11 bases. TRBV23-1 is annotated as an ORF whose role is uncertain. The J segment lost 3 bases and the V segment lost 10 bases, leaving 8 bases of the junction unmatched. This CDR3 spans 14 amino acids. CDR3 loop: CANSPGTGGYEQYF. The CDR3 bases are TGCGCCAACAGCCCCGGGACAGGGGGCTACGAGCAGTACTTC.

The chain uses TRBV30 and TRBJ1-4; D is uncertain. V gave up 2 bases and J gave up 8 bases, with 6 bases separating them. Germline values: CDR1 GTSNPN, CDR2 SVGIG (reference sequence). This CDR3 has 11 amino acids. CDR3 sequence: CAWSQLEKLFF. In nucleotides, the CDR3 is TGTGCCTGGAGTCAGCTAGAAAAACTGTTTTTT.

This clonotype was seen a handful of times. V is TRBV7-2 and J is TRBJ2-7; tentative D call: TRBD2 (7 bases). The CDR3 has 17 amino acids. V lost 1 base, J lost 3 bases, and 19 bases lay in between. Germline V CDR1 and CDR2: SGHTA, FQGNSA. CDR3 residues: CASSLVLGGAGDYEQYF. For the CDR3, the DNA is TGTGCCAGCAGCTTAGTTTTGGGGGGGGCCGGAGACTACGAGCAGTACTTC.

This sequence joins TRBV11-2 and TRBJ1-4, with a tentative D call TRBD1 (6 bases). The germline V gene has CDR1 SGHAT and CDR2 FQNNGV. This CDR3 has 17 residues. V was trimmed by 3 bases and J by 2 bases, leaving 16 bases between them. Written as DNA, the CDR3 is TGTGCCAGCAGCTTGTCATCCAGGGGTTGGACTAATGAAAAACTGTTTTTT. It encodes CASSLSSRGWTNEKLFF.

This clonotype was detected many times. The rearrangement joins TRBV28 to TRBJ1-3; 9 bases agree with TRBD1. This CDR3 region has 16 residues. After removal of 5 bases from V and 4 bases from J, the junction contained 9 bases not matched to a gene. Germline CDR1 MDHEN, CDR2 SYDVKM. The CDR3: CASSLGTGLYGNTIYF. DNA of the CDR3: TGTGCCAGCAGTCTAGGGACAGGGCTTTACGGAAACACCATATATTTT.

This clonotype was detected only once. This may be a read error, as it is one base from a much larger clone. The chain has TRBV29-1 and TRBJ2-3; 11 bases fit TRBD2. Germline CDR1 and CDR2: SQVTM and ANQGSEA. CDR3 length equals 15 residues. V lost 4 bases and J lost 2; bases outside the gene matches: 5. The CDR3 DNA reads TGCAGCGTTGCAGGGACTAGCGGATCCACAGATACGCAGTATTTT. Protein sequence: CSVAGTSGSTDTQYF.

This clonotype was picked up many times. The rearrangement links TRBV6-2 or TRBV6-3 to TRBJ2-1, with a weak D call TRBD2 (5 bases). Germline CDR1 reads MNHEY; CDR2 reads SVGEGT. The CDR3 contains 16 residues. Trimming cost V 5 bases and J 0 bases, with 14 bases left between them. DNA of the CDR3: TGTGCCAGCAGTCCCACTAGGCTCGGCTCCTACAATGAGCAGTTCTTC. Translating gives CASSPTRLGSYNEQFF.

The chain combines TRBV7-9 with TRBJ2-3; D is uncertain. The V gene's germline CDR1 is SEHNR and CDR2 FQNEAQ (reference sequence). This CDR3 has 13 amino acids. Trimming cost V 4 bases and J 4 bases, with 9 bases left between them. CDR3 bases: TGTGCCAGCAGCTCGACTGGCTCAGATACGCAGTATTTT. As protein: CASSSTGSDTQYF. The full variable domain, completed using reference TRBV7-9 and TRBJ2-3, is DTGVSQNPRHKITKRGQNVTFRCDPISEHNRLYWYRQTLGQGPEFLTYFQNEAQLEKSRLLSDRFSAERPKGSFSTLEIQRTEQGDSAMYLCASSSTGSDTQYFGPGTRLTVL.

This clonotype has ten or more counts. The chain combines TRBV13 with TRBJ1-1, with D tentatively TRBD1 (5 bases). CDR3 size: 14 residues. Germline assignment: CDR1 PRHDT and CDR2 FYEKMQ (reference sequence). Between the trimmed V and J ends, which lost 3 bases and 5 bases, there was a span of 13 bases. The CDR3 DNA reads as TGTGCCAGCAGCTTCCGGGACCCTGGAACTGAAGCTTTCTTT. It encodes CASSFRDPGTEAFF.

The rearrangement joins TRBV9 to TRBJ2-2, with D possibly matching TRBD1 (5 bases). Germline V gene lookup returns CDR1 SGDLS and CDR2 YYNGEE. This CDR3 is built from 13 residues. Trimming took 4 bases from V and 7 from J, leaving 11 bases between them. The CDR3 region is CASSSRQYGELFF. CDR3 nucleotide sequence: TGTGCCAGCAGCTCACGACAGTACGGGGAGCTGTTTTTT.

This chain joins TRBV30 and TRBJ1-5, with TRBD1 matching over 7 bases. After removal of 6 bases from V and 3 bases from J, the junction contained 5 bases not matched to a gene. Per germline, CDR1 GTSNPN and CDR2 SVGIG (reference sequence). The CDR3 has 13 residues. CDR3 in DNA: TGTGCCTGTGCAGGGGGTTTCAATCAGCCCCAGCATTTT. This codes for CACAGGFNQPQHF.

The chain combines TRBV12-5 with TRBJ2-1; a weak D match, TRBD1 (6 bases). CDR1 and CDR2 (germline): LGHNT, FRNRAP. V was pared by 2 bases and J by 4 bases, with 15 bases between. There are 16 residues in the CDR3. The CDR3 region is CASGLPNSDRYNEQFF. CDR3 nucleotide sequence: TGTGCTAGTGGTTTGCCTAACTCCGACAGGTACAATGAGCAGTTCTTC.

This clonotype was picked up a small number of times. This chain uses TRBV2 with TRBJ1-4; D call uncertain. This CDR3 spans 15 amino acids. Trimming shortened V by 2 bases and J by 7 bases, and 14 bases separated the two germline ends. Germline assignment: CDR1 SNHLY and CDR2 FYNNEI. This CDR3 is CASSELLELGEKLFF. For the CDR3, the DNA is TGTGCCAGCAGTGAATTGCTTGAACTGGGTGAAAAACTGTTTTTT.

On this clonotype: Relative to the germline gene, one junction end is altered; a read error may explain this. CDR3 DNA sequence: TGTGCCAGCAGAGTATTAGGGGACAGCTACGAGCCGTACTTC. It codes for CASRVLGDSYEPYF. The V gene is TRBV27, the J gene TRBJ2-7; TRBD1 matches 7 bases. Looked up from germline, CDR1 is MNHEY and CDR2 is SMNVEV (reference sequence). The length of the CDR3 is 14 residues.

The DNA of the CDR3 is TGTGCCACCAGCAGAGTGGAGTTTGAGAATGCGGGACATGAGCAGTTCTTC. The encoded protein is CATSRVEFENAGHEQFF. The chain joins TRBV15 to TRBJ2-1, with D maybe TRBD2 (6 bases). CDR1 is LNHNV, CDR2 YYDKDF, per germline (reference sequence). V shed 1 base and J shed 8 bases, with 21 bases lying between them. The CDR3 extends over 17 amino acids. Complete variable domain (other parts from reference TRBV15 and TRBJ2-1): DAMVIQNPRYQVTQFGKPVTLSCSQTLNHNVMYWYQQKSSQAPKLLFHYYDKDFNNEADTPDNFQSRRPNTSFCFLDIRSPGLGDTAMYLCATSRVEFENAGHEQFFGPGTRLTVL.

The rearrangement links TRBV4-3 to TRBJ2-7; D not certain. This CDR3 contains 14 residues. Germline values: CDR1 LGHNA, CDR2 YSLEER. Trimming removed 3 bases from V and 0 bases from J, with 9 bases in between. CDR3 DNA sequence: TGCGCCAGCAGCCACAACCCAAGCTCCTACGAGCAGTACTTC. Translating gives CASSHNPSSYEQYF.

The J gene is TRBJ2-1, the V gene TRBV5-1; the D gene is possibly TRBD2 (6 bases). V gave up 4 bases and J gave up 7 bases, with 21 bases separating them. The CDR3 is 16 residues long. Germline loops: CDR1 SGHRS, CDR2 YFSETQ. CDR3 DNA: TGCGCCAGCAGCATGGAGGGGCCCCTTACCGTAAATGAGCAGTTCTTC. It is translated as CASSMEGPLTVNEQFF.